Listed below are T cell receptor beta chains from one sample, sequenced in a study of cytomegalovirus exposure and HLA in healthy donors. The table came from immunoSEQ multiplex PCR; TCRdb's copy has only in-frame clones and leaves some out. This repertoire shows approximately 130,000 clones, around 73% found once; its top ten account for approximately 2.9%. The source material was PBMCs. These receptors originate from a human donor in good health. The CDR3 runs from the conserved cysteine through the conserved F or W. The order of the fields is clone size, J gene, V gene, CDR3 length, D gene, CDR3 DNA, CDR3 protein. A D gene is named only where the DNA matches it firmly. The size field is filled for only some rows; it gives once, few, many or a size class.

NA,TRBJ1-2,TRBV6-5,13,TRBD1,TGTGCCAGCAAGAAACAGGGGGGTAGCAACTACACCTTC,CASKKQGGSNYTF
NA,TRBJ1-4,TRBV25-1,15,NA,TGTGCCAGCAGTGAACGCCAGGTCACTAATGAAAAACTGTTTTTT,CASSERQVTNEKLFF
NA,TRBJ2-7,TRBV5-8,15,TRBD2,TGTGCCAGCAGCAGGCGGCTTACTAGCGGGTACGAGCAGTACTTC,CASSRRLTSGYEQYF
once,TRBJ1-4,TRBV11-2,16,NA,TGTGCCAGCAGCTTGGTCTCTAGGGGCGCGAGATCGGAACTGTTTTTT,CASSLVSRGARSELFF
NA,TRBJ2-1,TRBV6-1,19,TRBD1,TGTGCCAGCAGTGACATGGGACAGGGTGTCCCCAACTCCTACAATGAGCAGTTCTTC,CASSDMGQGVPNSYNEQFF
NA,TRBJ1-2,TRBV5-1,17,NA,TGCGCCAGCAGCCATAGCCGCCCGGGACAAATAAACTATGGCTACACCTTC,CASSHSRPGQINYGYTF
NA,TRBJ2-3,TRBV7-2,18,TRBD2,TGTGCCAGCAGCTTAGGGACTAGCGGGGGGGCAAGCACAGATACGCAGTATTTT,CASSLGTSGGASTDTQYF
NA,TRBJ2-5,TRBV9,16,TRBD2,TGTGCCAGCAGCGTAGGAGGTCTAGCGGGGCAAGAGACCCAGTACTTC,CASSVGGLAGQETQYF
NA,TRBJ2-7,TRBV5-1,18,TRBD2,TGCGCCAGCAGCCCGGGACTAGCGGGGGGCCATCTCTCCTACGAGCAGTACTTC,CASSPGLAGGHLSYEQYF
NA,TRBJ1-1,TRBV29-1,15,NA,TGCAGCGTTGGATGGACAGCGGGACTTAACACTGAAGCTTTCTTT,CSVGWTAGLNTEAFF
NA,TRBJ2-3,TRBV7-2,17,TRBD2,TGTGCCAGCAGCCCCACCGGGACTAGCGGAATCACAGATACGCAGTATTTT,CASSPTGTSGITDTQYF
NA,TRBJ2-1,TRBV27,17,NA,TGTGCCAGCAGTCCCGGGGGAGGCCCGAGCTCCTACAATGAGCAGTTCTTC,CASSPGGGPSSYNEQFF